The subject of this entry is one TCR beta chain. This specimen comes from a study of T cells in tuberculosis. After thawing and overnight rest, PBMC were stained with GMM-loaded CD1B tetramer, viability dye and anti-CD3 for sorting. The lipid loaded on the CD1B tetramers was C32 glucose monomycolate from Rhodococcus equi. CD14-expressing monocytes were removed from PBMC before cryopreservation and sorting. Tetramer-negative cells, 75,000 to 100,000 per donor, were also sorted. No alpha-beta pairing information exists for these sequences. Sequenced by immunoSEQ multiplex PCR; TCRdb stores in-frame clones only, minus some. The data contain more than 45,000 clones, roughly 87% of them singletons. This CDR3 has 15 residues. J was trimmed by 3 bases and V by 5 bases; bases with no gene match: 6. Germline V gives CDR1 MNHNY, CDR2 SVGAGI (reference sequence).

J is TRBJ2-7 and V is TRBV6-6; 11 bases agree with TRBD1. Sequenced sample: CD1b-GMM tetramer-negative cells sorted from PBMCs. The clonotype was recovered from an adult woman with latent tuberculosis. The CDR3 DNA is TGTGCCAGCAGTCCCCGGACAGGGGGCTTCTACGAGCAGTACTTC. This codes for CASSPRTGGFYEQYF.